What follows are 25 T cell receptor beta chains derived from one specimen sequenced in a study of a mutant IDH1 vaccine in newly diagnosed glioma. Method: immunoSEQ multiplex PCR; TCRdb's copy keeps in-frame clones and lacks some. The data contain 25,000 or so clones, less than 90% of them singletons. Time point specified: week 47, end of study. Vaccine doses each comprised 300 ug of mutant IDH1 20-mer peptide, with topical imiquimod. These TCRs' antigens remain unknown. The sample was PBMCs, taken from a glioma patient whose treatment included an IDH1 peptide vaccine. The source of these receptors is a man aged 40-55 years with glioma.

The V gene is TRBV18, the J gene TRBJ1-5, with 8 bases identical to TRBD1. In germline, CDR1 is KGHSH, CDR2 LQKENI. The CDR3 runs to 14 residues. Trimming at V came to 2 bases and at J to 6 bases, leaving 3 bases not matched to a gene. The CDR3: CASSPATGGQPQHF. CDR3 coding DNA: TGTGCCAGCTCACCAGCCACAGGGGGTCAGCCCCAGCATTTT. Drawing the rest from reference TRBV18 and TRBJ1-5, the complete variable domain is NAGVMQNPRHLVRRRGQEARLRCSPMKGHSHVYWYRQLPEEGLKFMVYLQKENIIDESGMPKERFSAEFPKEGPSILRIQQVVRGDSAAYFCASSPATGGQPQHFGDGTRLSIL.

This rearrangement joins TRBV5-1 to TRBJ2-2; TRBD1 matches at 7 bases. V was clipped by 4 bases and J by 1 base; unmatched bases: 7. The germline V gene has CDR1 SGHRS and CDR2 YFSETQ. This CDR3 has 16 residues. CDR3 nucleotide sequence: TGCGCCAGCAGCGACGAGGGACAGTTGAACACCGGGGAGCTGTTTTTT. Translation gives CASSDEGQLNTGELFF. Using reference TRBV5-1 and TRBJ2-2 for the parts outside the CDR3, the full variable domain is KAGVTQTPRYLIKTRGQQVTLSCSPISGHRSVSWYQQTPGQGLQFLFEYFSETQRNKGNFPGRFSGRQFSNSRSEMNVSTLELGDSALYLCASSDEGQLNTGELFFGEGSRLTVL.

The count of this clone is one. The V gene is TRBV13, the J gene TRBJ2-5; D might be TRBD2 (6 bases). The CDR3 totals 15 residues. Germline lookup yields CDR1 PRHDT and CDR2 FYEKMQ (reference sequence). The germline V and J ends were trimmed by 5 bases and 7 bases, with 20 bases remaining between them. This CDR3 reads CASSMTSAALGTQYF. Written as DNA, the CDR3 is TGTGCCAGCAGCATGACTAGTGCTGCTTTGGGGACCCAGTACTTC.

The V gene is TRBV5-5, the J gene TRBJ1-3, with D possibly being TRBD1 (6 bases). Germline V gene lookup returns CDR1 SGHKS and CDR2 YYEKEE (reference sequence). The V end lost 5 bases, the J end lost 4 bases, and 16 bases lay between the germline ends. This CDR3 has 15 residues. The CDR3, as DNA: TGTGCCAGCAGTTCGTTTGGGGGGCTGGGAAACACCATATATTTT. Protein sequence: CASSSFGGLGNTIYF.

The rearrangement uses TRBV19 and TRBJ1-5, with 11 bases lining up with TRBD1. The CDR3 has 18 residues. J gave up 5 bases and V 4 bases, and 13 bases lay outside the gene matches. CDR1 and CDR2 (germline): LNHDA, SQIVND (reference sequence). The CDR3 spells CASSTSPWTGGADQPQHF. CDR3 DNA: TGTGCCAGTAGTACCTCGCCCTGGACAGGGGGCGCAGATCAGCCCCAGCATTTT.

V gene TRBV2 combines with J gene TRBJ2-1; the match to TRBD1 covers 7 bases. With 5 bases clipped from V and 1 base from J, the junction kept 5 bases outside the gene matches. The CDR3 contains 15 residues. From germline, CDR1 is SNHLY and CDR2 FYNNEI. For the CDR3, the DNA is TGTGCCAGCAGTCAACAGGGGTGGTCCTACAATGAGCAGTTCTTC. Residues: CASSQQGWSYNEQFF.

This chain joins TRBV5-1 and TRBJ2-3, with 8 bases aligning to TRBD2. This CDR3 contains 16 residues. J was trimmed by 2 bases and V by 0 bases; bases with no gene match: 5. CDR1 is SGHRS and CDR2 is YFSETQ in the germline V gene. The CDR3 region is CASSLEASGSTDTQYF. DNA of the CDR3: TGCGCCAGCAGCTTGGAGGCTAGCGGGTCCACAGATACGCAGTATTTT. The whole variable domain, remainder taken from reference TRBV5-1 and TRBJ2-3, is KAGVTQTPRYLIKTRGQQVTLSCSPISGHRSVSWYQQTPGQGLQFLFEYFSETQRNKGNFPGRFSGRQFSNSRSEMNVSTLELGDSALYLCASSLEASGSTDTQYFGPGTRLTVL.

CDR3 sequence (DNA): TGTGCCAGCTCATTGGGGACTAGCGGGACCGGGGAGCTGTTTTTT. It is translated as CASSLGTSGTGELFF. The J gene is TRBJ2-2, the V gene TRBV18, with TRBD2 matching 12 bases. CDR3 length: 15 residues. CDR1 KGHSH and CDR2 LQKENI come from the germline V gene. The ends lost 5 bases at V and 5 bases at J; junction bases unmatched: 3.

The chain uses TRBV4-3 and TRBJ1-1; 9 positions agree with TRBD1. The V and J ends lost 2 bases and 14 bases, in that order; junction bases with no gene match: 15. Germline loops: CDR1 LGHNA, CDR2 YSLEER. This CDR3 contains 15 residues. The CDR3 reads CASSQPLPGQGSLFF. The CDR3 bases are TGCGCCAGCAGCCAACCTCTCCCGGGACAGGGTTCTCTCTTCTTT.

The J gene is TRBJ1-4, the V gene TRBV27; no firm D call. V lost 4 bases and J lost 0, with 9 bases in between. Germline CDR1 and CDR2: MNHEY and SMNVEV (reference sequence). The CDR3 runs to 15 residues. CDR3 nucleotide sequence: TGTGCCAGCAGTTCACGAATACCAACTAATGAAAAACTGTTTTTT. Translated, it gives CASSSRIPTNEKLFF.

The J gene is TRBJ1-1, the V gene TRBV7-8; maybe TRBD1 (5 bases). Looked up from germline, CDR1 is SGHVS and CDR2 is FQNEAQ. The CDR3 has 15 residues. V was trimmed by 3 bases and J by 3 bases, leaving 14 bases between them. This chain's CDR3 is CASSLVGQGDTEAFF. The CDR3 bases are TGTGCCAGCAGCTTGGTCGGGCAGGGTGACACTGAAGCTTTCTTT.

CDR3: CASRKGQGETQYF. CDR3 DNA: TGTGCCAGCAGGAAAGGACAGGGTGAGACCCAGTACTTC. The rearrangement links TRBV7-9 to TRBJ2-5; 8 nucleotides match TRBD1. The germline V gene has CDR1 SEHNR and CDR2 FQNEAQ (reference sequence). Trimming at V came to 6 bases and at J to 5 bases, leaving 5 bases not matched to a gene. CDR3 size: 13 residues. Full variable domain (remainder filled in from reference TRBV7-9 and TRBJ2-5): DTGVSQNPRHKITKRGQNVTFRCDPISEHNRLYWYRQTLGQGPEFLTYFQNEAQLEKSRLLSDRFSAERPKGSFSTLEIQRTEQGDSAMYLCASRKGQGETQYFGPGTRLLVL.

This chain joins TRBV7-3 and TRBJ2-3; D is uncertain. The CDR3 is 13 amino acids. V was cut by 4 bases and J by 4 bases, with 9 bases left in between. Germline CDR1 is SGHTA and CDR2 is FQGTGA. The CDR3 here is CASSSAVPDTQYF. Here the CDR3 DNA reads TGTGCCAGCAGCTCCGCCGTCCCAGATACGCAGTATTTT.

This chain uses TRBV19 with TRBJ2-1; D is tentatively TRBD1 or TRBD2 (5 bases each). The CDR3 runs 12 residues. Trimming cost V 3 bases and J 6 bases, with 6 bases left between them. Germline V gene data show CDR1 as LNHDA and CDR2 as SQIVND (reference sequence). The CDR3 region has the DNA TGTGCCAGTAGTATGGGGACCAATGAGCAGTTCTTC. Translating it yields CASSMGTNEQFF.

The chain has TRBV10-3 and TRBJ2-7; D unclear. Germline CDR1 reads ENHRY; CDR2 reads SYGVKD. The V end was cut by 6 bases, the J end by 3 bases, with 15 bases between. This CDR3 has 14 amino acids. CDR3 in amino acids: CAISGFLGGYEQYF. CDR3 nucleotides: TGTGCCATCAGCGGATTCTTGGGTGGCTACGAGCAGTACTTC.

This chain links TRBV5-5 with TRBJ1-5; D may be TRBD1 (6 bases). V was trimmed by 1 base and J by 1 base, leaving 9 bases between them. Germline CDR1 and CDR2: SGHKS and YYEKEE (reference sequence). The CDR3 length is 15 residues. Written as DNA, the CDR3 is TGTGCCAGCAGCTTGTCAGGGACAAGCAATCAGCCCCAGCATTTT. Translated, it gives CASSLSGTSNQPQHF.

The chain joins TRBV4-2 to TRBJ2-7; 9 positions agree with TRBD1. The CDR3 totals 16 residues. V lost 1 base to trimming and J lost 6 bases; unmatched junction nucleotides: 10. CDR1 is LGHNA, CDR2 YNFKEQ, per germline. DNA of the CDR3: TGTGCCAGCAGCCAAGTGATAGGGACAGGGTTGTCCGAGCAGTACTTC. Residues: CASSQVIGTGLSEQYF.

The chain links TRBV5-1 to TRBJ1-2; 8 bases agree with TRBD1. Unmatched junction bases numbered 10, after V lost 2 bases and J lost 7 bases. The germline V gene encodes CDR1 SGHRS and CDR2 YFSETQ. CDR3 length: 15 residues. The CDR3 nucleotides are TGCGCCAGCAGCTTCAGGGAACAGGGGGGAAGTGGCTACACCTTC. Translation: CASSFREQGGSGYTF.

The V gene is TRBV19, the J gene TRBJ2-7; the match to TRBD2 covers 15 bases. With 4 bases clipped from V and 7 bases from J, the junction kept 5 bases outside the gene matches. The CDR3 has 15 amino acids. Germline CDR1 and CDR2: LNHDA and SQIVND (reference sequence). The CDR3, as DNA: TGTGCCAGTAGTAGGACTAGCGGGAGGGCCGAAGAGCAGTACTTC. This sequence encodes CASSRTSGRAEEQYF.

The J gene is TRBJ2-1, the V gene TRBV27; D is ambiguous. V was cut by 5 bases and J by 10 bases, with 9 bases left in between. The germline CDR1 and CDR2 sequences are MNHEY and SMNVEV (reference sequence). This CDR3 has 11 residues. The CDR3 DNA is TGTGCCAGCAGTAACAGTTGGGAGCAGTTCTTC. This codes for CASSNSWEQFF.

This clone was recorded a few times. As DNA, the CDR3 is TGTGCCAGCAGCTTACCCTTAACACATCAAACCCGGCGGTGCTATGGCTACACCTTC. Protein sequence: CASSLPLTHQTRRCYGYTF. V is TRBV7-3 and J is TRBJ1-2; no firm D call. Germline loops: CDR1 SGHTA, CDR2 FQGTGA. The V gene lost 2 bases and the J gene lost 4 bases, with 26 bases spanning the gap. There are 19 residues in the CDR3.

The rearrangement joins TRBV6-5 to TRBJ1-1; D gene ambiguous. Germline CDR1 and CDR2: MNHEY and SVGAGI. The CDR3 totals 13 residues. With 2 bases removed from V and 5 bases from J, the gap between germline ends came to 9 bases. CDR3 nucleotides: TGTGCCAGCAGTTACCCGGGAAAAACTGAAGCTTTCTTT. Translating gives CASSYPGKTEAFF.

The chain couples TRBV5-1 to TRBJ2-7; 10 bases align to TRBD2. The germline CDR1 and CDR2 sequences are SGHRS and YFSETQ. This CDR3 has 15 residues. Trimming removed 5 bases from V and 1 base from J; junction bases left unmatched: 6. In DNA, the CDR3 is TGCGCCAGCAGGGAAGGGACTAGCGATTCCTACGAGCAGTACTTC. As protein: CASREGTSDSYEQYF.

The chain carries TRBV7-6 and TRBJ2-7, with D uncertain. The CDR3 is made up of 13 amino acids. Trimming removed 5 bases from V and 5 bases from J, with 13 bases in between. Germline-derived CDR1 and CDR2 are SGHVS and FNYEAQ. CDR3 coding DNA: TGTGCCAGCAGCCCCTCGGACCCAAACGAGCAGTACTTC. Its protein is CASSPSDPNEQYF.

J is TRBJ2-7 and V is TRBV28; D uncertain. CDR3 length equals 14 residues. CDR1 is MDHEN and CDR2 is SYDVKM in the germline V gene. The V end was cut by 8 bases, the J end by 0 bases, with 14 bases between. CDR3 region: CASLDGVNSYEQYF. The CDR3 bases are TGTGCCAGCCTGGATGGAGTTAACTCCTACGAGCAGTACTTC.